This T cell receptor (beta chain) was sequenced in a study of T cell repertoires in cytomegalovirus infection. Overall study: An indication of both CMV infection and matching HLA type came from public TCR beta signatures.

TCRdb called the reads again in MiXCR, with one record for every CDR3 protein. The sample records fewer than 300,000 distinct CDR3 sequences, about 25% being singletons. The length of the CDR3 is 16 residues. CDR1 is SGHTA, CDR2 FQGNSA, per germline. V shed 1 base, J shed 4 bases, and the junction held 8 bases outside the gene matches. This clonotype came up many times. The receptor comes from a human donor in good health (CMV status not recorded). Some clones in this sample may be carry-over from other donors' samples. The V and J genes are TRBV7-2 and TRBJ1-1; 8 bases agree with TRBD1. Sequences were obtained from PBMCs. The CDR3 DNA sequence: TGTGCCAGCAGCTTAGGGCCAGGGGGCTGGGGCACTGAAGCTTTCTTT. Its translation: CASSLGPGGWGTEAFF.